The 14 T cell receptor beta chains given below trace back to one sample, sequenced in a study of post-analysis software for immune sequencing data. For these receptors, no antigen is known. Unique molecular identifiers tagged the TCR beta cDNA libraries. TCRdb called the PCR reads again in MiXCR, with one record for every CDR3 protein. The sample includes roughly 600,000 distinct CDR3 sequences, 44% of them seen just once. The study's findings and limits: Patients showed TRBV5-6, TRBV5-1 and TRBV20-1 among roughly 5 TRBV segments more frequent than in controls.

Sequencing was carried out using blood. Source of these receptors: a girl between 5 and 17 years old with multiple sclerosis.

The J gene is TRBJ2-3, the V gene TRBV28, with a possible D match to TRBD1 (6 bases). The V end lost 1 base, the J end lost 4 bases, and 15 bases lay between the germline ends. Germline CDR1 reads MDHEN; CDR2 reads SYDVKM. The CDR3 sequence is 16 residues long. The DNA for the CDR3 is TGTGCCAGCAGTTTATTAAGCACAGGGTCGCCAGATACGCAGTATTTT. Amino acids: CASSLLSTGSPDTQYF.

The rearrangement links TRBV11-2 to TRBJ2-7; D may be TRBD1 (5 bases). Trimming took off 5 bases at V and 3 bases at J, with 20 bases between the two ends. The germline V gene encodes CDR1 SGHAT and CDR2 FQNNGV. CDR3 length: 16 amino acids. CDR3: CASSVVGPSRDYEQYF. For the CDR3, the DNA is TGTGCCAGCAGCGTAGTGGGGCCAAGCAGAGACTACGAGCAGTACTTC. Drawing the rest from reference TRBV11-2 and TRBJ2-7, the complete variable domain is EAGVAQSPRYKIIEKRQSVAFWCNPISGHATLYWYQQILGQGPKLLIQFQNNGVVDDSQLPKDRFSAERLKGVDSTLKIQPAKLEDSAVYLCASSVVGPSRDYEQYFGPGTRLTVT.

J is TRBJ1-5 and V is TRBV12-3 or TRBV12-4; D is unresolved. V lost 3 bases and J 2 bases, leaving 11 bases between the germline ends. This CDR3 comprises 15 residues. The CDR3: CASSFSPGGNQPQHF. The CDR3 DNA is TGTGCCAGCAGTTTCTCCCCCGGGGGCAATCAGCCCCAGCATTTT.

This chain joins TRBV29-1 and TRBJ2-1; D may correspond to TRBD1 or TRBD2 (5 bases each). This CDR3 region has 13 residues. Germline values: CDR1 SQVTM, CDR2 ANQGSEA. V was clipped by 8 bases and J by 0 bases, with 11 bases between them. The CDR3 here is CSWGWSSYNEQFF. DNA of the CDR3: TGCAGCTGGGGGTGGAGCTCCTACAATGAGCAGTTCTTC.

The chain employs TRBV6-6 and TRBJ2-7; D may correspond to TRBD1 or TRBD2 (5 bases each). The germline CDR1 and CDR2 sequences are MNHNY and SVGAGI (reference sequence). Trimming took off 2 bases at V and 5 bases at J, with 16 bases between the two ends. This CDR3 is built from 15 residues. The DNA for the CDR3 is TGTGCCAGCAGTTACCCCCTGAGGGGAATCCACGAGCAGTACTTC. As protein: CASSYPLRGIHEQYF.

This clonotype has just a few counts. DNA of the CDR3: TGCAGTGCCATAGGAACTTTGGGGACTAGCTCCTACAATGAGCAGTTCTTC. The encoded protein is CSAIGTLGTSSYNEQFF. The gene calls are TRBV20-1 and TRBJ2-1; 8 positions match TRBD2. The CDR3 extends over 17 amino acids. Germline V CDR1 and CDR2: DFQATT, SNEGSKA (reference sequence). The ends lost 6 bases at V and 0 bases at J; junction bases unmatched: 13.

The table lists this clonotype with a few counts. V is TRBV12-3 or TRBV12-4 and J is TRBJ2-6; D gene uncertain. The CDR3 contains 14 residues. V was shortened by 7 bases and J by 0 bases, with 7 bases between the two germline ends. The CDR3 bases are TGTGCCAGCAACCCGAGCTCTGGGGCCAACGTCCTGACTTTC. It specifies CASNPSSGANVLTF.

V gene TRBV3-1 combines with J gene TRBJ2-6, with D possibly TRBD2 on 5 matching bases. V was shortened by 0 bases and J by 2 bases, with 11 bases between the two germline ends. Germline loops: CDR1 LGHDT, CDR2 YNNKEL (reference sequence). This CDR3 contains 17 residues. CDR3 loop: CASSQELWRAGANVLTF. CDR3 coding DNA: TGTGCCAGCAGCCAAGAGCTCTGGCGGGCTGGGGCCAACGTCCTGACTTTC.

The rearrangement links TRBV5-1 to TRBJ2-7; 8 positions match TRBD1. The germline V gene encodes CDR1 SGHRS and CDR2 YFSETQ. This CDR3 contains 15 residues. V shed 5 bases and J 1 base; nucleotides not matched to a gene: 8. CDR3 nucleotides: TGCGCCAGCAGAGAGGGACAGGTAGGGTCCTACGAGCAGTACTTC. It specifies CASREGQVGSYEQYF.

The chain joins TRBV10-3 to TRBJ1-1; no clear D. The CDR3 is 12 residues long. Trimming took 8 bases from V and 6 from J, leaving 13 bases between them. Germline loops: CDR1 ENHRY, CDR2 SYGVKD. The CDR3 sequence is CAIRELESEAFF. CDR3 DNA sequence: TGTGCCATCCGAGAGTTGGAGTCTGAAGCTTTCTTT.

The J gene is TRBJ2-7, the V gene TRBV6-6; 7 bases line up with TRBD1. Germline CDR1 MNHNY, CDR2 SVGAGI (reference sequence). The length of the CDR3 is 14 residues. The V segment lost 6 bases and the J segment 3 bases; nucleotides outside the gene matches: 8. The CDR3 DNA is TGTGCCAGCAGCCTCACGGGACAGCACTACGAGCAGTACTTC. This codes for CASSLTGQHYEQYF.

This clonotype has only a few counts. The rearrangement links TRBV12-3 or TRBV12-4 to TRBJ2-7; D call uncertain. CDR3 size: 14 residues. Trimming removed 5 bases at V and 0 bases at J, with 11 bases between. The DNA for the CDR3 is TGTGCCAGCAGTGGCTTAGGCAGCTCCTACGAGCAGTACTTC. Protein product: CASSGLGSSYEQYF.

The rearrangement links TRBV2 to TRBJ2-1; TRBD2 matches at 11 bases. The germline V gene has CDR1 SNHLY and CDR2 FYNNEI. After removal of 1 base from V and 5 bases from J, the junction contained 13 bases not matched to a gene. There are 19 residues in the CDR3. The CDR3 protein is CASSEGRLAGRPGDNEQFF. The CDR3 DNA reads TGTGCCAGCAGTGAAGGGAGACTAGCGGGGCGTCCGGGGGACAATGAGCAGTTCTTC.

V gene TRBV27 combines with J gene TRBJ2-1; 8 nucleotides align to TRBD1. Trimming at V came to 6 bases and at J to 5 bases, leaving 12 bases not matched to a gene. The CDR3 extends over 16 amino acids. Germline assignment: CDR1 MNHEY and CDR2 SMNVEV (reference sequence). CDR3 sequence: CASSPDRGEVDNEQFF. The CDR3 region has the DNA TGTGCCAGCAGCCCCGACAGGGGAGAGGTGGACAATGAGCAGTTCTTC.